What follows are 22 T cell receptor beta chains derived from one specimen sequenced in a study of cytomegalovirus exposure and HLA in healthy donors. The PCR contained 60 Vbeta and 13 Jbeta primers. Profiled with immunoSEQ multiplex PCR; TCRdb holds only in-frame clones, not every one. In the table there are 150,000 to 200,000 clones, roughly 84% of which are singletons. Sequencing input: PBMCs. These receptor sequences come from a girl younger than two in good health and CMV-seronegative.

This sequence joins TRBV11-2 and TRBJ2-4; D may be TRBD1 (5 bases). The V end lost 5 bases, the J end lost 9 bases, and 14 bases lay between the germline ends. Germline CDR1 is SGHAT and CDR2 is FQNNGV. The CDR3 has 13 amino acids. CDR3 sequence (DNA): TGTGCCAGCAGCCTAGGCAGGGATGGCATTCAGTACTTC. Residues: CASSLGRDGIQYF.

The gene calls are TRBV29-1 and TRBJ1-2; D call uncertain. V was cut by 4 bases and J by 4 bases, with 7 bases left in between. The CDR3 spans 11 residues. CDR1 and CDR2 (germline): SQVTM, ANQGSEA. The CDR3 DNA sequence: TGCAGCGTTGTTGGCAGCTATGGCTACACCTTC. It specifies CSVVGSYGYTF. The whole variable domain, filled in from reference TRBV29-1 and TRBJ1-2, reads SAVISQKPSRDICQRGTSLTIQCQVDSQVTMMFWYRQQPGQSLTLIATANQGSEATYESGFVIDKFPISRPNLTFSTLTVSNMSPEDSSIYLCSVVGSYGYTFGSGTRLTVV.

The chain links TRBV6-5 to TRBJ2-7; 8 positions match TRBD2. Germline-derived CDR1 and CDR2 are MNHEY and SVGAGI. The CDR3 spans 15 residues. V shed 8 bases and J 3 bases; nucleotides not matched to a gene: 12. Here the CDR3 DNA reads TGTGCCAGCTTGAAAACAAGCGGGAGAGGCTACGAGCAGTACTTC. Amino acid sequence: CASLKTSGRGYEQYF.

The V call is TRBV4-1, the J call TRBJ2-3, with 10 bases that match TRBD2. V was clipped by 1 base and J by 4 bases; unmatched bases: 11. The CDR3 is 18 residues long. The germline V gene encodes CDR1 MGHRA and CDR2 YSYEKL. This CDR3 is CASSQAPAGGTSPDTQYF. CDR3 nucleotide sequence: TGCGCCAGCAGCCAAGCCCCAGCGGGAGGGACTAGCCCAGATACGCAGTATTTT.

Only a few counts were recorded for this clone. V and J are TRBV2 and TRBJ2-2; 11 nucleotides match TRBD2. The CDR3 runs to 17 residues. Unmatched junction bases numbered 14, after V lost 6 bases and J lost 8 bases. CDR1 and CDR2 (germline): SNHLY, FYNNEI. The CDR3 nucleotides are TGTGCCAGCAGATCGTCAAAGACTAGCGGGGTTTCTGGGGAGCTGTTTTTT. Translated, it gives CASRSSKTSGVSGELFF.

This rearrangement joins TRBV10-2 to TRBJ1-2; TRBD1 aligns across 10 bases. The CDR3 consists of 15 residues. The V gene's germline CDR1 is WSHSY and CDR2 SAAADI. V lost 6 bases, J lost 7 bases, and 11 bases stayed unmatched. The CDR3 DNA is TGCGCCAGCAGCGACCCGACAGGGGGCTATGGTGGCTACACCTTC. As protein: CASSDPTGGYGGYTF.

The CDR3 sequence is CATSRVTGSQETQYF. The CDR3 DNA sequence: TGTGCCACCAGCAGAGTAACAGGGTCCCAAGAGACCCAGTACTTC. The chain carries TRBV15 and TRBJ2-5; tentative D call: TRBD1 (6 bases). The CDR3 is made up of 15 amino acids. Trimming removed 1 base from V and 1 base from J, with 10 bases in between. Germline V gene data show CDR1 as LNHNV and CDR2 as YYDKDF (reference sequence).

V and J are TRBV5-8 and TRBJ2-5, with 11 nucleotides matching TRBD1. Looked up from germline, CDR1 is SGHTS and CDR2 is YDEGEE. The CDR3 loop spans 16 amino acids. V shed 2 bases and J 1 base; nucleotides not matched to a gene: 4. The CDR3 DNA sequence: TGTGCCAGCAGCTTCGGGACAGGGGGGCCCCAAGAGACCCAGTACTTC. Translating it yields CASSFGTGGPQETQYF. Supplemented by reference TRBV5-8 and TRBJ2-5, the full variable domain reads EAGVTQSPTHLIKTRGQQATLRCSPISGHTSVYWYQQALGLGLQFLLWYDEGEERNRGNFPPRFSGRQFPNYSSELNVNALELEDSALYLCASSFGTGGPQETQYFGPGTRLLVL.

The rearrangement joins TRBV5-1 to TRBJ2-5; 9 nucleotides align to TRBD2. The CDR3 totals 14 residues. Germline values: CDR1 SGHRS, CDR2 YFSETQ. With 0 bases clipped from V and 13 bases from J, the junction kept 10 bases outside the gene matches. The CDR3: CASSLVVAGDLLYF. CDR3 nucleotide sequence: TGCGCCAGCAGCTTGGTGGTAGCGGGGGACCTCCTGTACTTC.

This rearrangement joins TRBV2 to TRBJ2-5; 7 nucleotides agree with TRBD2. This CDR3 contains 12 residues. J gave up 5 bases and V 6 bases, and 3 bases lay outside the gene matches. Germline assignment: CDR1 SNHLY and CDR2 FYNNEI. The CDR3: CASSASGETQYF. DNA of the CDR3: TGTGCCAGCAGCGCTAGCGGCGAGACCCAGTACTTC.

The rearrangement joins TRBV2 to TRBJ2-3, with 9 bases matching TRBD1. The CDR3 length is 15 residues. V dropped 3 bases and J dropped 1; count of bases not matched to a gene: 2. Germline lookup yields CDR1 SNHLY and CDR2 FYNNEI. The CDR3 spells CASSERTGGTDTQYF. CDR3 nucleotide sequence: TGTGCCAGCAGTGAGAGGACAGGGGGCACAGATACGCAGTATTTT.

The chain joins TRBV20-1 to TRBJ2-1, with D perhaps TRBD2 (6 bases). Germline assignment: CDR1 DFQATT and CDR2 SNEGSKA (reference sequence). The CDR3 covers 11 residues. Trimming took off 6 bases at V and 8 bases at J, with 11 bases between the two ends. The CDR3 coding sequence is TGCAGTGCCGGAGGGCCCTATGAGCAGTTCTTC. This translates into CSAGGPYEQFF.

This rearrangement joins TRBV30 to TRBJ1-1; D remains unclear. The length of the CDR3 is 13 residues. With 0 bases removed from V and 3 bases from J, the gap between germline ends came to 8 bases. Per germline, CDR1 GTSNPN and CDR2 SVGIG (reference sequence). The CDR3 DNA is TGTGCCTGGAGTGTTGCGGCCCACACTGAAGCTTTCTTT. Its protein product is CAWSVAAHTEAFF.

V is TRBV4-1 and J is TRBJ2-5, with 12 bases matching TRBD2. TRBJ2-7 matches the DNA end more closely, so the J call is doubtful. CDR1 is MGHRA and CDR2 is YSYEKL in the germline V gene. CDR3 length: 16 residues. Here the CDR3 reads CASSRGLAGFSYEQYF. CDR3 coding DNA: TGCGCCAGCAGCCGTGGACTAGCGGGGTTTTCCTACGAGCAGTACTTC.

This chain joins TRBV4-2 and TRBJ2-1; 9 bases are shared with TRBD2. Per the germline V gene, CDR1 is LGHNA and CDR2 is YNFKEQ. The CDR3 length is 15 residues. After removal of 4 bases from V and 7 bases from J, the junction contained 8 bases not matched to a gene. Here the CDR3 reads CASSPRGGVVNEQFF. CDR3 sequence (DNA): TGTGCCAGCAGCCCGCGGGGGGGCGTGGTAAATGAGCAGTTCTTC.

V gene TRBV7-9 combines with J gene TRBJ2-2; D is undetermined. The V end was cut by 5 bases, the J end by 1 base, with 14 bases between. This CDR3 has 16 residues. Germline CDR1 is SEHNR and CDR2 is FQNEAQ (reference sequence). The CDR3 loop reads CASSLIGRMNTGELFF. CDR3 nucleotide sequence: TGTGCCAGCAGCCTCATCGGCAGGATGAACACCGGGGAGCTGTTTTTT.

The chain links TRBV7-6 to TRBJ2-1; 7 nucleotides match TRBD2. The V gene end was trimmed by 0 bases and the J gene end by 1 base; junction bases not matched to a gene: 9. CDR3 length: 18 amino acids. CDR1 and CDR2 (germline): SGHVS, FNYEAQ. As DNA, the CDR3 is TGTGCCAGCAGCTTAGCCCCGCTTTGGGGAGGGTCCTACAATGAGCAGTTCTTC. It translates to CASSLAPLWGGSYNEQFF.

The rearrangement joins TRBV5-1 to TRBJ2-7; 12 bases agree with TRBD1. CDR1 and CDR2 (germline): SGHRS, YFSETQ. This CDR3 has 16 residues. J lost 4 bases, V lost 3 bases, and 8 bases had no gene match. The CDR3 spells CASSSYRDRGRYEQYF. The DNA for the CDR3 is TGCGCCAGCAGCTCGTACCGGGACAGGGGGCGATACGAGCAGTACTTC.

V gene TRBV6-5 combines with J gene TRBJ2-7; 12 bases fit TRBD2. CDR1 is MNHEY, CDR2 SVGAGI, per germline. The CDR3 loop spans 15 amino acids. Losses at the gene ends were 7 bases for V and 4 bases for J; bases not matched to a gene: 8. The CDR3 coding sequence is TGTGCCAGCACCGGAACTAGCGGGGGGAGATACGAGCAGTACTTC. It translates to CASTGTSGGRYEQYF.

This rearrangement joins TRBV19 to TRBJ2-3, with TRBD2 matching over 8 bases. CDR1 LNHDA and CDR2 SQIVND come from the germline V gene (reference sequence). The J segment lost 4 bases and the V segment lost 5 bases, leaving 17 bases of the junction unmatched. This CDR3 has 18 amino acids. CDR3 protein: CASSFASAWREEADTQYF. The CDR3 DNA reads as TGTGCCAGTAGTTTCGCCTCGGCCTGGCGGGAGGAGGCAGATACGCAGTATTTT.

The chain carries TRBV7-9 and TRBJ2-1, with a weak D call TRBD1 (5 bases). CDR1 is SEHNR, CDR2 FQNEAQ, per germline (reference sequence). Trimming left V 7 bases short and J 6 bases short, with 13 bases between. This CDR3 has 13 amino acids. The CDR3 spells CASIGGAVNEQFF. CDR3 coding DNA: TGTGCCAGCATAGGTGGGGCCGTCAATGAGCAGTTCTTC.

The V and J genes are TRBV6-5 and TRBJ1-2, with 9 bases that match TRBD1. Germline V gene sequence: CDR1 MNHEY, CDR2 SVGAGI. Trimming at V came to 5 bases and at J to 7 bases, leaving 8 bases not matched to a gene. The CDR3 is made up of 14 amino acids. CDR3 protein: CASSPVGTGRGYTF. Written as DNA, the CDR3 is TGTGCCAGCAGTCCCGTGGGGACAGGGCGTGGCTACACCTTC.